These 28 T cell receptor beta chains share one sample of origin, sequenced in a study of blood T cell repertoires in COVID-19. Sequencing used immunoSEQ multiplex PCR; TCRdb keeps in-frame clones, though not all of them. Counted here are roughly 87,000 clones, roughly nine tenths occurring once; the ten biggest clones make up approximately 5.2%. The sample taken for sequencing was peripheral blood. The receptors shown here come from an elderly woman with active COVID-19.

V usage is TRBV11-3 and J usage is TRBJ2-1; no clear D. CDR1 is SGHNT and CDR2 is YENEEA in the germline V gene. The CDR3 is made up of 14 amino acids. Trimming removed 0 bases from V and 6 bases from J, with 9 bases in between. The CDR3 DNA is TGTGCCAGCAGCTTAGATGGCAGTTTCAATGAGCAGTTCTTC. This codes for CASSLDGSFNEQFF.

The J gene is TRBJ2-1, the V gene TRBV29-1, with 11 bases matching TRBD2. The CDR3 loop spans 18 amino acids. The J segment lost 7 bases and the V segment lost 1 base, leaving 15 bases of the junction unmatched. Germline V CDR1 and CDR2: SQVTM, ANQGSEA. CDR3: CSVEVSLAGALHENEQFF. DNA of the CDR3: TGCAGCGTTGAAGTATCACTAGCGGGGGCCCTACATGAGAATGAGCAGTTCTTC.

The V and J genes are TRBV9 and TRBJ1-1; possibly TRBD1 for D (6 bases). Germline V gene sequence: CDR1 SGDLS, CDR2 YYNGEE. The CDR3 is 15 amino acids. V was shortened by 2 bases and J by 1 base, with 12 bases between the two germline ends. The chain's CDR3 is CASSVTGLGNTEAFF. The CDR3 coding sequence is TGTGCCAGCAGCGTTACAGGGCTAGGGAACACTGAAGCTTTCTTT.

The CDR3, as DNA: TGTGCCAGCTCACCAGGGGCCTTCTCTGGAAACACCATATATTTT. It encodes CASSPGAFSGNTIYF. The chain combines TRBV18 with TRBJ1-3, with D perhaps TRBD1 (5 bases). The CDR3 spans 15 residues. Germline CDR1 reads KGHSH; CDR2 reads LQKENI. The V gene lost 2 bases and the J gene lost 0 bases, with 8 bases spanning the gap.

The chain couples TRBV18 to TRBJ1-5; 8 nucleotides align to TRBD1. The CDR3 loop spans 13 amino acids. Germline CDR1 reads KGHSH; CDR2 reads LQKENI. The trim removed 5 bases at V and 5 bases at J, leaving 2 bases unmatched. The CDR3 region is CASSGDRHQPQHF. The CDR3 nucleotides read TGTGCCAGCTCAGGGGACAGGCATCAGCCCCAGCATTTT.

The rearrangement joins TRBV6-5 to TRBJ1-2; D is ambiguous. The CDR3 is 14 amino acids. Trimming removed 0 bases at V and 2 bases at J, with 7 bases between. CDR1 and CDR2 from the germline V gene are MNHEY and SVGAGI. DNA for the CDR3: TGTGCCAGCAGTTACTCTTACCAGAACTATGGCTACACCTTC. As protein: CASSYSYQNYGYTF.

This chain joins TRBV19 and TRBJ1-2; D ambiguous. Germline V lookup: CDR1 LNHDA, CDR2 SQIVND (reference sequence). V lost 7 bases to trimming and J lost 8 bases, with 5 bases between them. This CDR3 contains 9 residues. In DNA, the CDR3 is TGTGCCAGTATTTCGGGCTACACCTTC. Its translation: CASISGYTF. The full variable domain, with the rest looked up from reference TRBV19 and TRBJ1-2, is DGGITQSPKYLFRKEGQNVTLSCEQNLNHDAMYWYRQDPGQGLRLIYYSQIVNDFQKGDIAEGYSVSREKKESFPLTVTSAQKNPTAFYLCASISGYTFGSGTRLTVV.

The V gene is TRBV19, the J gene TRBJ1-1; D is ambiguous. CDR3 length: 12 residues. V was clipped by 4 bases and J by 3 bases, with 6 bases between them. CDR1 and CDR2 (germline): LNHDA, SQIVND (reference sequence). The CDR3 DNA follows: TGTGCCAGTAGTAAACTGGACACTGAAGCTTTCTTT. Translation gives CASSKLDTEAFF.

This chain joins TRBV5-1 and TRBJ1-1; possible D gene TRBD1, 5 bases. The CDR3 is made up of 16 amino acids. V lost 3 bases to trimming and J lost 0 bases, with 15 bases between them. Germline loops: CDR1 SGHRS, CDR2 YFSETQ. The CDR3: CASSSYSGGMNTEAFF. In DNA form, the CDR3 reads TGCGCCAGCAGCTCCTACTCGGGGGGAATGAACACTGAAGCTTTCTTT.

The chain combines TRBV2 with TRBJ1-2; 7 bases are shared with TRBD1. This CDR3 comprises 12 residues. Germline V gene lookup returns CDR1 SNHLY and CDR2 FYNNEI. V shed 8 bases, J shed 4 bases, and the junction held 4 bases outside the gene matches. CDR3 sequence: CASAGTAYGYTF. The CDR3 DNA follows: TGTGCCAGCGCCGGGACAGCCTATGGCTACACCTTC. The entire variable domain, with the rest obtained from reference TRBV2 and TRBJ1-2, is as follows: EPEVTQTPSHQVTQMGQEVILRCVPISNHLYFYWYRQILGQKVEFLVSFYNNEISEKSEIFDDQFSVERPDGSNFTLKIRSTKLEDSAMYFCASAGTAYGYTFGSGTRLTVV.

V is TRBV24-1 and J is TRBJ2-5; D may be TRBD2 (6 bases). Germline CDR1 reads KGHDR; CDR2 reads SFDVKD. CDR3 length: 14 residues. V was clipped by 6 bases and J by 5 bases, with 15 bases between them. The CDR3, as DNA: TGTGCCACCAGTCCCTCAGGAGGGGTGGAGACCCAGTACTTC. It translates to CATSPSGGVETQYF.

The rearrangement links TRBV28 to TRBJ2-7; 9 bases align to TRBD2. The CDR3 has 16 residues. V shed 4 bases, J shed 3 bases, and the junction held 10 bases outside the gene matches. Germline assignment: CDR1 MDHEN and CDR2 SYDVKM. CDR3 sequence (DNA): TGTGCCAGCAGTTCCCCGTTTAGCGGGAGTTTCTACGAGCAGTACTTC. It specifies CASSSPFSGSFYEQYF.

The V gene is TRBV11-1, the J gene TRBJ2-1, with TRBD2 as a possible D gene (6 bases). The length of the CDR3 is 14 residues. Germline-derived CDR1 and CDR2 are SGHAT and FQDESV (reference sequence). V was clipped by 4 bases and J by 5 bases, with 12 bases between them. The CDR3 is CASSSSGFNNEQFF. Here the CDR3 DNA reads TGTGCCAGCAGCTCGAGCGGGTTCAACAATGAGCAGTTCTTC.

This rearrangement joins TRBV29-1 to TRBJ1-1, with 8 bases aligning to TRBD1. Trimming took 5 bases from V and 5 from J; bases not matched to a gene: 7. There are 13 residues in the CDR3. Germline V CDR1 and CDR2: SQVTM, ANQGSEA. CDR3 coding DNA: TGCAGCGTTCGGGCAGGGGGCCGGACTGAAGCTTTCTTT. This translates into CSVRAGGRTEAFF.

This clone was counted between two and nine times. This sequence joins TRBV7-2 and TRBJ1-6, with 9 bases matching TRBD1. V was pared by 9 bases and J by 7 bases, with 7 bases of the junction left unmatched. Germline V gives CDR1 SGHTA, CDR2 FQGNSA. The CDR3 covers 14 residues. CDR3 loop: CASGTGRINSPLHF. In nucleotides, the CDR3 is TGTGCCAGTGGGACAGGGCGGATCAATTCACCCCTCCACTTT.

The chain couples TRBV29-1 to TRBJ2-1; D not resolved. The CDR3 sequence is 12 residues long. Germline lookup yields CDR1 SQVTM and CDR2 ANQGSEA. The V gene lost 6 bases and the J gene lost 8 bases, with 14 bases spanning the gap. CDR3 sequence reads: CSVVLAFDEQFF. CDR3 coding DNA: TGCAGCGTGGTATTAGCTTTCGATGAGCAGTTCTTC.

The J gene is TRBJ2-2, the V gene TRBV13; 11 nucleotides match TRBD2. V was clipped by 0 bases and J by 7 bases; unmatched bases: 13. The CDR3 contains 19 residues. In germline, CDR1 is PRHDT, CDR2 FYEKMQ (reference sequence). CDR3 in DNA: TGTGCCAGCAGCTTAGGATGGGCAGACCTAGCGGGAGGTTTCGGGGAGCTGTTTTTT. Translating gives CASSLGWADLAGGFGELFF.

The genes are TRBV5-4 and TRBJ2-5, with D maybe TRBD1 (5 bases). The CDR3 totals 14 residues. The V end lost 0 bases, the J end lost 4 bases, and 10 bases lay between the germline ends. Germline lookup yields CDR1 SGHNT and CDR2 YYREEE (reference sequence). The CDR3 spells CASSLVGRGETQYF. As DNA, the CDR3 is TGTGCCAGCAGCTTGGTGGGAAGGGGAGAGACCCAGTACTTC.

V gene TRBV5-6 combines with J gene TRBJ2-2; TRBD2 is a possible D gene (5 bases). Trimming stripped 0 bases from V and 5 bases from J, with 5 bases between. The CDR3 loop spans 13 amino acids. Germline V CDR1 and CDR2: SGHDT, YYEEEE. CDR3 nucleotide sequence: TGTGCCAGCAGCTTGGCGGGGACCGGGGAGCTGTTTTTT. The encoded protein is CASSLAGTGELFF.

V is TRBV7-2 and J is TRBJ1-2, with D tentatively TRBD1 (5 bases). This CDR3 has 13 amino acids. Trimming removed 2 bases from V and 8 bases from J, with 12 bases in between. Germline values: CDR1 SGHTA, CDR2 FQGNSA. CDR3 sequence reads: CASSLFRDQGYTF. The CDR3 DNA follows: TGTGCCAGCAGCTTATTCAGGGATCAAGGCTACACCTTC. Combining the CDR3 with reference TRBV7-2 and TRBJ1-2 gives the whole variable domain GAGVSQSPSNKVTEKGKDVELRCDPISGHTALYWYRQSLGQGLEFLIYFQGNSAPDKSGLPSDRFSAERTGGSVSTLTIQRTQQEDSAVYLCASSLFRDQGYTFGSGTRLTVV.

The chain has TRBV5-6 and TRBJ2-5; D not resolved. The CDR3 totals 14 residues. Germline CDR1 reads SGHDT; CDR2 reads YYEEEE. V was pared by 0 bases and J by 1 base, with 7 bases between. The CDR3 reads CASSLGRIQETQYF. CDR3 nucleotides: TGTGCCAGCAGCTTGGGGCGGATCCAAGAGACCCAGTACTTC.

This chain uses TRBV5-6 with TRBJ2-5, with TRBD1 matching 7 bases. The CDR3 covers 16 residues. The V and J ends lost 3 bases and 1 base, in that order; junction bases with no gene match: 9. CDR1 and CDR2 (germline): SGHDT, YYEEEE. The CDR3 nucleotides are TGTGCCAGCAGCTCACTATTCCGACAGGGCCAAGAGACCCAGTACTTC. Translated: CASSSLFRQGQETQYF.

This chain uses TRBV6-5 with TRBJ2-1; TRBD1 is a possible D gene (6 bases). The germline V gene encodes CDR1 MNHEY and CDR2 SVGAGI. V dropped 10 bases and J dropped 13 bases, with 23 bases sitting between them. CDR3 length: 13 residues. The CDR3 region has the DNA TGTGCCACCGAGGGGGAACTCCATTGGGGACAGTTCTTC. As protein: CATEGELHWGQFF.

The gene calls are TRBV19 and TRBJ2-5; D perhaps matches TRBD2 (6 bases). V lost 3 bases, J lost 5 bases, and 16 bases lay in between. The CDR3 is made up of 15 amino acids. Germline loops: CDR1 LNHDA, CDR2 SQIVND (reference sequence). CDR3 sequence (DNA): TGTGCCAGTAGTATTGGTAGCGGAGGGCGGGAGACCCAGTACTTC. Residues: CASSIGSGGRETQYF.

The CDR3 region is CASRLGLLPKAFF. CDR3 nucleotide sequence: TGTGCCAGTCGACTAGGCCTATTGCCGAAAGCTTTCTTT. V and J are TRBV28 and TRBJ1-1; no clear D. The germline V and J ends were trimmed by 9 bases and 9 bases, with 20 bases remaining between them. This CDR3 is built from 13 residues. Germline V gives CDR1 MDHEN, CDR2 SYDVKM.

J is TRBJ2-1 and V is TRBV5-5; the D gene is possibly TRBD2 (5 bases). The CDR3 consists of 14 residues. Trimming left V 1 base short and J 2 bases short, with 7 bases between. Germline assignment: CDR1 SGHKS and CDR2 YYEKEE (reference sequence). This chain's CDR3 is CASSLPGTYNEQFF. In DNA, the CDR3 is TGTGCCAGCAGCTTGCCGGGGACCTACAATGAGCAGTTCTTC.

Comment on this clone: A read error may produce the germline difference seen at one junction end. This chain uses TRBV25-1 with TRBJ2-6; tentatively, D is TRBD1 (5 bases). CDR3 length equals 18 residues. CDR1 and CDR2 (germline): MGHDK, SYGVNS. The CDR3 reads CASSNIRELDKSGQRPDF. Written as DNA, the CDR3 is TGTGCCAGCAGTAACATAAGAGAACTGGACAAGTCGGGCCAACGTCCTGACTTC.

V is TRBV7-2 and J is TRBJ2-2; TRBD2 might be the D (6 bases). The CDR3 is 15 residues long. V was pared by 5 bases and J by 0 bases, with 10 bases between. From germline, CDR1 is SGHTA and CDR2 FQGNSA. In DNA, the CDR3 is TGTGCCAGCAGCCCCGGAGGGGCGAACACCGGGGAGCTGTTTTTT. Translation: CASSPGGANTGELFF.